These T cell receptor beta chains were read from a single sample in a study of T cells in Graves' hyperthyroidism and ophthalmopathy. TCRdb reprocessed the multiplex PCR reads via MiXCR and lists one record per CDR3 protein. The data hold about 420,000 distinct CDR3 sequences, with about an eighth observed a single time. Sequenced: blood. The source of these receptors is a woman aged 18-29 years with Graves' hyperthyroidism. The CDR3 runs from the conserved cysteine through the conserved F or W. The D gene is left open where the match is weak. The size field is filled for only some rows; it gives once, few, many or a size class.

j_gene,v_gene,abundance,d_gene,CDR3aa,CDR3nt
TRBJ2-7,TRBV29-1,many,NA,CSVSGSGYEQYF,TGCAGCGTTAGTGGCTCCGGCTACGAGCAGTACTTC
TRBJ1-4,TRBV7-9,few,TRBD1,CASSRQGGNEKLFF,TGTGCCAGCTCCCGACAGGGGGGGAATGAAAAACTGTTTTTT
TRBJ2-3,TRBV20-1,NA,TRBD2,CSAGRLAESTDTQYF,TGCAGTGCTGGAAGACTAGCGGAGAGCACAGATACGCAGTATTTT
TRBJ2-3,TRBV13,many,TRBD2,CASSQGGTSGLYF,TGTGCCAGCAGCCAAGGCGGGACTAGCGGGCTGTATTTT
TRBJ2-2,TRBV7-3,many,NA,CASSPHRDTGELFF,TGTGCCAGCAGCCCGCACAGGGACACCGGGGAGCTGTTTTTT
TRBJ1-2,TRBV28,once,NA,CASGLLGYGYTF,TGTGCCAGCGGCCTCTTGGGTTATGGCTACACCTTC
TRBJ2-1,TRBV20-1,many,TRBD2,CSARTSGSRNEQFF,TGCAGTGCTCGGACTAGCGGGAGTAGAAATGAGCAGTTCTTC
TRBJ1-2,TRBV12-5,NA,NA,CASSLGGAGHYGYTF,TGTGCTAGTTCCCTGGGGGGGGCTGGACACTATGGCTACACCTTC
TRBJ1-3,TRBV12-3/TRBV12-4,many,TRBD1,CASTPLTGENTIYF,TGTGCCAGCACCCCTCTGACAGGGGAAAACACCATATATTTT
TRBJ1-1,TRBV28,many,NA,CASNDGAENTEAFF,TGTGCCAGCAATGACGGGGCAGAGAACACTGAAGCTTTCTTT
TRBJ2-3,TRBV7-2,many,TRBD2,CASSTGTSGYTQYF,TGTGCCAGCAGCACCGGGACTAGCGGTTATACGCAGTATTTT
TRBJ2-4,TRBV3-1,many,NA,CASSQDNRRGIQYF,TGTGCCAGCAGCCAAGATAACAGGAGGGGCATTCAGTACTTC
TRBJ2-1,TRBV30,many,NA,CAWSVAGGGWGEQFF,TGTGCCTGGAGTGTTGCCGGCGGTGGGTGGGGTGAGCAGTTCTTC
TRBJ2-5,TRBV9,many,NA,CASSVGPREEETQYF,TGTGCCAGCAGCGTAGGCCCCAGGGAAGAAGAGACCCAGTACTTC
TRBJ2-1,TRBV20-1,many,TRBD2,CSATGLAVSSYNEQFF,TGCAGTGCTACGGGACTAGCGGTAAGCTCCTACAATGAGCAGTTCTTC
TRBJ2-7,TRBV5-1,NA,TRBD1,CASSTGDRGSEQYF,TGCGCCAGCAGCACTGGGGACAGGGGTAGCGAGCAGTACTTC
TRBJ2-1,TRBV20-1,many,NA,CSASWWRAYNEQFF,TGCAGTGCTAGTTGGTGGAGGGCCTACAATGAGCAGTTCTTC
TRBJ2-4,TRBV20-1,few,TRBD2,CSASGTSGRRGNIQYF,TGCAGTGCTAGTGGGACTAGCGGGAGAAGGGGAAACATTCAGTACTTC
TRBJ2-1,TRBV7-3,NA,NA,CASSLVGPNNEQLF,TGTGCCAGCAGCTTAGTGGGGCCGAACAATGAGCAGCTCTTC
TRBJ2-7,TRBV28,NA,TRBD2,CASGRDGTSGRVSYEQYF,TGTGCCAGCGGTCGAGACGGGACTAGCGGGAGGGTTAGCTACGAGCAGTACTTC
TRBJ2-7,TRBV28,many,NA,CASSPGPGPYSYEQYF,TGTGCCAGCAGCCCCGGGCCAGGGCCTTACTCCTACGAGCAGTACTTC
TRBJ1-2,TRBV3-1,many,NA,CASSQEIQGTYGYTF,TGTGCCAGCAGCCAAGAGATTCAGGGAACCTATGGCTACACCTTC
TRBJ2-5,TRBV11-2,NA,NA,CASTPTGSETQYF,TGTGCCAGCACACCCACCGGGTCAGAGACCCAGTACTTC
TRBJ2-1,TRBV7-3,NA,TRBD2,CASSPGLAGNYNEQFF,TGTGCCAGCAGCCCAGGACTAGCGGGCAACTACAATGAGCAGTTCTTC
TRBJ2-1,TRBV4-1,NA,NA,CASSQLLAEGDNEQFF,TGCGCCAGCAGCCAGCTACTTGCGGAGGGGGACAATGAGCAGTTCTTC
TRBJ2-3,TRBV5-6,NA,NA,CASSLVGGLRTDTQYF,TGTGCCAGCAGCTTGGTTGGGGGTCTGCGCACAGATACGCAGTATTTT
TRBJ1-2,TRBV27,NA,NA,CASSLFSQANYGYTF,TGTGCCAGCAGTTTATTCTCCCAGGCTAACTATGGCTACACCTTC
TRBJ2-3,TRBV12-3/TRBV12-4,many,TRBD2,CASSGTPGLAGGNTDTQYF,TGTGCCAGCAGTGGAACACCGGGACTAGCGGGAGGAAACACAGATACGCAGTATTTT
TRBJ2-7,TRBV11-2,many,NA,CASSLDISGLADYEQYF,TGTGCCAGCAGCTTAGATATTTCCGGGCTAGCCGACTACGAGCAGTACTTC
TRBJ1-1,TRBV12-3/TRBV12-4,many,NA,CASSPQSFFDTEAFF,TGTGCCAGCAGCCCGCAATCCTTTTTTGACACTGAAGCTTTCTTT
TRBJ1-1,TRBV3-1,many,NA,CASSQPFSNTEAFF,TGTGCCAGCAGCCAACCCTTTTCGAACACTGAAGCTTTCTTT
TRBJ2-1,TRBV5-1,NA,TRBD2,CASSLVTSGRLGNEQFF,TGCGCCAGCAGCTTGGTTACTAGCGGGAGGCTAGGGAATGAGCAGTTCTTC
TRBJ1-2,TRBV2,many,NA,CASKTGGPNYGYTF,TGTGCCAGCAAAACGGGCGGCCCTAACTATGGCTACACCTTC
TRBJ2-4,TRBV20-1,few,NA,CSASSSRDIQYF,TGCAGTGCTAGTTCGAGTAGAGACATTCAGTACTTC
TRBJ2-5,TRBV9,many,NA,CASSDRDSQETQYF,TGTGCCAGCAGCGACCGGGACTCCCAAGAGACCCAGTACTTC
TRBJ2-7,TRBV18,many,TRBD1,CASSRDPGTGYYEQYF,TGTGCCAGCTCAAGGGATCCCGGGACAGGGTACTACGAGCAGTACTTC